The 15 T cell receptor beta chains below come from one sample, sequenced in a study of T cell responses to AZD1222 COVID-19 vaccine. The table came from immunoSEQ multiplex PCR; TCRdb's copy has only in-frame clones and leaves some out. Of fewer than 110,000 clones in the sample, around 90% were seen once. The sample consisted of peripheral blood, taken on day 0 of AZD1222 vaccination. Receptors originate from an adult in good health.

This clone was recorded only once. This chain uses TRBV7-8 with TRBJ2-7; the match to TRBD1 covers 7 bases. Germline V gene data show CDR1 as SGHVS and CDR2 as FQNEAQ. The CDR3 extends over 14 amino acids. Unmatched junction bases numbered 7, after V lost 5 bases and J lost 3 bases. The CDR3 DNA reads TGTGCCAGCAGCGGGACCGGGACAGTCTACGAGCAGTACTTC. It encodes CASSGTGTVYEQYF.

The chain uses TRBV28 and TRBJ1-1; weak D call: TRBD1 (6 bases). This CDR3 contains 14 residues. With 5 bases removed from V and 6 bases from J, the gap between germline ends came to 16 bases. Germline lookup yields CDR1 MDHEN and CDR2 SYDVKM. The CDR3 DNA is TGTGCCAGCAGTCTAGGGGGGATTGCGGCTGAAGCTTTCTTT. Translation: CASSLGGIAAEAFF.

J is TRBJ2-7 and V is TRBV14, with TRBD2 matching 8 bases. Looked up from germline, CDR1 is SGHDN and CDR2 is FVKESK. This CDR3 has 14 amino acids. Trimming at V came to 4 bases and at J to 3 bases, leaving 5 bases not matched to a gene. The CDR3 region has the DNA TGTGCCAGCAGCCCTGCGGGAGGCGGCTACGAGCAGTACTTC. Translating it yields CASSPAGGGYEQYF.

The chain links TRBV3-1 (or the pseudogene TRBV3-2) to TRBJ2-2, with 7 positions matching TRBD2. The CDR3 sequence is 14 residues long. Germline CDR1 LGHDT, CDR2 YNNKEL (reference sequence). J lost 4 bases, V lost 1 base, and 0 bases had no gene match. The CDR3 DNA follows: TGTGCCAGCAGCCAAGGCGGGAGCACCGGGGAGCTGTTTTTT. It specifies CASSQGGSTGELFF.

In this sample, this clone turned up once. CDR3 loop: CASRLTGGGFGQPQHF. The DNA for the CDR3 is TGTGCCAGTAGGCTGACAGGGGGAGGATTCGGTCAGCCCCAGCATTTT. The V gene is TRBV19, the J gene TRBJ1-5, with 9 positions matching TRBD1. The CDR3 sequence is 16 residues long. Germline CDR1 LNHDA, CDR2 SQIVND (reference sequence). The V segment lost 6 bases and the J segment 6 bases; nucleotides outside the gene matches: 12.

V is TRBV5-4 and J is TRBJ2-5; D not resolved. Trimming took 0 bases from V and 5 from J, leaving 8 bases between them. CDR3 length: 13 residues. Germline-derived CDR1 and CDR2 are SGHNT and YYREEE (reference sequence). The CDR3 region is CASSLVPGETQYF. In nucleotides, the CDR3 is TGTGCCAGCAGCTTGGTCCCCGGGGAGACCCAGTACTTC.

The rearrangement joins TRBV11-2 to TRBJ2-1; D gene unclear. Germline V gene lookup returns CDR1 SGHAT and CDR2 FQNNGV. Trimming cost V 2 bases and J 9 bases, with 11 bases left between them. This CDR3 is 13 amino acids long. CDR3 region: CASSLLGSGEQFF. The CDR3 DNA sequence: TGTGCCAGCAGCTTATTAGGTAGTGGTGAGCAGTTCTTC. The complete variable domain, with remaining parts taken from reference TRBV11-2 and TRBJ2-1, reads EAGVAQSPRYKIIEKRQSVAFWCNPISGHATLYWYQQILGQGPKLLIQFQNNGVVDDSQLPKDRFSAERLKGVDSTLKIQPAKLEDSAVYLCASSLLGSGEQFFGPGTRLTVL.

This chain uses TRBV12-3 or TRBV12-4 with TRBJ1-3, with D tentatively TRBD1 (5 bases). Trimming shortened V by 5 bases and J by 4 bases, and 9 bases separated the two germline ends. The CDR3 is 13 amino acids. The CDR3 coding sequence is TGTGCCAGCAGTCGGACAAACGGAAACACCATATATTTT. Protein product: CASSRTNGNTIYF.

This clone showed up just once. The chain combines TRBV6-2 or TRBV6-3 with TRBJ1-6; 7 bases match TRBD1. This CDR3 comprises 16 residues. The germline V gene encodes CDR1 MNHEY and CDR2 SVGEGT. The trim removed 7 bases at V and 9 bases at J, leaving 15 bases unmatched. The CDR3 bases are TGTGCCAGCATCCCCTCTACAGGGGATTGGCGTTCACCCCTCCACTTT. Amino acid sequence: CASIPSTGDWRSPLHF.

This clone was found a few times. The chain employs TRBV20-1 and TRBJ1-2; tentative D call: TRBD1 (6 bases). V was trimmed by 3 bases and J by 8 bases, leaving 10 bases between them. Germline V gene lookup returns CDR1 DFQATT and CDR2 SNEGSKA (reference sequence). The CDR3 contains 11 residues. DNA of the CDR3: TGCAGTGCTAGCCCCCAGGGGGGCTACACCTTC. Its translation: CSASPQGGYTF.

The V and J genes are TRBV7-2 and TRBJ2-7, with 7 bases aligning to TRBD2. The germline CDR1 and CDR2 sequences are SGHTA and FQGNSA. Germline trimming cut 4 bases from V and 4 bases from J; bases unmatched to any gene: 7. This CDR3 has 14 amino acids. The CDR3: CASSSGGINYEQYF. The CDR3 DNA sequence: TGTGCCAGCAGCTCCGGGGGGATAAATTACGAGCAGTACTTC.

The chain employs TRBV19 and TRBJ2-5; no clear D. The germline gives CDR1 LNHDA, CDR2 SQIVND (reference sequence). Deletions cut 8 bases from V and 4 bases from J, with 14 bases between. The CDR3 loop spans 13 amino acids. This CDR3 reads CASELGIGETQYF. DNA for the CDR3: TGTGCCAGTGAGTTGGGGATCGGAGAGACCCAGTACTTC.

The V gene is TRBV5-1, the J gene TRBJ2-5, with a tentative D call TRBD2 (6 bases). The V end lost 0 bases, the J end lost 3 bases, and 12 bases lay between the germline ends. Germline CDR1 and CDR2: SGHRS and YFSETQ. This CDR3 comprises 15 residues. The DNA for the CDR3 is TGCGCCAGCAGCTTGGCGGGGACGGGAGAAGAGACCCAGTACTTC. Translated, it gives CASSLAGTGEETQYF.

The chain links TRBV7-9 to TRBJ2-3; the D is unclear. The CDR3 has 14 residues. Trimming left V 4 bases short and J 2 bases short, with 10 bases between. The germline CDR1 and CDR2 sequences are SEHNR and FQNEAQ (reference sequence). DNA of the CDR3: TGTGCCAGCAGCTCCAAGGAACTCACAGATACGCAGTATTTT. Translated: CASSSKELTDTQYF. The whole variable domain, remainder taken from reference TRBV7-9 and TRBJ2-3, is DTGVSQNPRHKITKRGQNVTFRCDPISEHNRLYWYRQTLGQGPEFLTYFQNEAQLEKSRLLSDRFSAERPKGSFSTLEIQRTEQGDSAMYLCASSSKELTDTQYFGPGTRLTVL.

CDR3 in DNA: TGTGCCAGCTCAGGCGACATAGGGGGTGACAATGAGCAGTTCTTC. It yields the protein CASSGDIGGDNEQFF. The J gene is TRBJ2-1, the V gene TRBV18; D possibly corresponds to TRBD1 (6 bases). Germline loops: CDR1 KGHSH, CDR2 LQKENI. V shed 5 bases and J shed 5 bases, with 16 bases lying between them. The CDR3 runs 15 residues.